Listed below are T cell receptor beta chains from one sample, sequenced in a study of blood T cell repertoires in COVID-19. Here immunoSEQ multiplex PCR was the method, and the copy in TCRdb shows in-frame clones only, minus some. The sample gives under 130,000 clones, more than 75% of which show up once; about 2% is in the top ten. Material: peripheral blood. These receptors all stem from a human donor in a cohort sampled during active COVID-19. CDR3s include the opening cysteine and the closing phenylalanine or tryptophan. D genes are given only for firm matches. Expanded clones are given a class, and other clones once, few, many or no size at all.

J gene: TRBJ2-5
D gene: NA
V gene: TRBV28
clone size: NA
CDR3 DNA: TGTGCCAGCAGTTTTTTTGCGGGGCAAGAGACCCAGTACTTC
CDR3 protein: CASSFFAGQETQYF

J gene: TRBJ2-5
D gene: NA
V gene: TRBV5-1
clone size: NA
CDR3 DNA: TGCGCCAGCAGCTTGGTCCCGGAAGAGACCCAGTACTTC
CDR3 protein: CASSLVPEETQYF

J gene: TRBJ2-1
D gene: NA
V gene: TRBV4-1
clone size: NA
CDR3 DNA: TGCGCCAGCAGCCAAACCAGTTACTCCTACAATGAGCAGTTCTTC
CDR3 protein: CASSQTSYSYNEQFF

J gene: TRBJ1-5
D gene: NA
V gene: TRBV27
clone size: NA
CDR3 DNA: TGTGCCAGCACTTTCCGAAAGAGTTATAGCAATCAGCCCCAGCATTTT
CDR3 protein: CASTFRKSYSNQPQHF

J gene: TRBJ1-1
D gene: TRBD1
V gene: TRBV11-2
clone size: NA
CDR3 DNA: TGTGCCAGCAGCTTGACAGGGCCCCTGGTCACTGAAGCTTTCTTT
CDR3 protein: CASSLTGPLVTEAFF

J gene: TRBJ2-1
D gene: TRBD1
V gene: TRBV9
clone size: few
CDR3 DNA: TGTGCCAGCAGCCACGATTCCACGACAGGGGAACAGTTCTTC
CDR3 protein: CASSHDSTTGEQFF

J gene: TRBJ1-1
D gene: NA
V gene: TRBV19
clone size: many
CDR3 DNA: TGTGCCAGTATGCAGGGGAGGGGGACTGAAGCTTTCTTT
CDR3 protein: CASMQGRGTEAFF

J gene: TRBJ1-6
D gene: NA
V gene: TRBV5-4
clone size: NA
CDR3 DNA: TGTGCCAGCAGCTTGTTCGGGGCGGGGGTTTCACCCCTCCACTTT
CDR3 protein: CASSLFGAGVSPLHF

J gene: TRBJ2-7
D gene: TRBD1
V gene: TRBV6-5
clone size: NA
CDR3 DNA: TGTGCCACCCACCGGGACAGGGGCTACGAGCAGTACTTC
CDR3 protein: CATHRDRGYEQYF

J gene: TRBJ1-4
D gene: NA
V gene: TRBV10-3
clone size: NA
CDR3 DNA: TGTGCCATCAGTAAAGGTTGGGCGTCGGCTAATGAAAAACTGTTTTTT
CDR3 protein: CAISKGWASANEKLFF

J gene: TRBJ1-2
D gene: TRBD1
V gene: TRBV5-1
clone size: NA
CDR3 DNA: TGCGCCAGCAGCCCACGGACAGGGGGCATTTTGGGTGGCTACACCTTC
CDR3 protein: CASSPRTGGILGGYTF

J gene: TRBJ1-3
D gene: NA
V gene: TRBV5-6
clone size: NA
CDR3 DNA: TGTGCCAGCAGGATCAGGGGTGATGGAAACACCATATATTTT
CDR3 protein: CASRIRGDGNTIYF

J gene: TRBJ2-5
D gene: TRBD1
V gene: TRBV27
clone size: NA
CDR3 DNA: TGTGCCAGCAGTGCCCTACAGGGGGCTGGGGAGACCCAGTACTTC
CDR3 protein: CASSALQGAGETQYF

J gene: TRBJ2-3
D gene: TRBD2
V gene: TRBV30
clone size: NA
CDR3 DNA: TGTGCCTGGAGCCTAGCGGGGGGGATGAGCACAGATACGCAGTATTTT
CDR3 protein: CAWSLAGGMSTDTQYF

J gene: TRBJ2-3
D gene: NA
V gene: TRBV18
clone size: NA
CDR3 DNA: TGTGCCAGCTCACCAAGCGGCAGTTCTAGCACAGATACGCAGTATTTT
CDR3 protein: CASSPSGSSSTDTQYF

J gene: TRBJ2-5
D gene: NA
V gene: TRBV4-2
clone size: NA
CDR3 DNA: TGTGCCAGCAGCCAAGCCTCCGGGGCCGGGGGAGAGACCCAGTACTTC
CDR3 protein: CASSQASGAGGETQYF

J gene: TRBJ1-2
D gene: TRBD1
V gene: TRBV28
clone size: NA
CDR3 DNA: TGTGCCAGCAGTTCGGGACAGGGGGCGAACTATGGCTACACCTTC
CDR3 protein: CASSSGQGANYGYTF

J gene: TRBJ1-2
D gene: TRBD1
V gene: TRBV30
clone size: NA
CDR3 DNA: TGTGCCTGGAGTCCCCCGAGAAGGGGGCAGTATGGCTACACCTTC
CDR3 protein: CAWSPPRRGQYGYTF

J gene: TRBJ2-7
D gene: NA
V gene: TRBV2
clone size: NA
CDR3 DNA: TGTGCCAGCAGTGAAGCCCGGGTCCTAAGGGGATACGAGCAGTACTTC
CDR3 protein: CASSEARVLRGYEQYF

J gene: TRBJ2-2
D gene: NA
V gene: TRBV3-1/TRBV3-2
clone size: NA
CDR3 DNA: TGTGCCAGCAGCCAAGATCGGGGAATTTCGGTCGCCGGGGAGCTGTTTTTT
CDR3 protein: CASSQDRGISVAGELFF

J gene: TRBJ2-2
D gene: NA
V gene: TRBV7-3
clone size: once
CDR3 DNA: TGTGCCAGCAGCTCCTATCCCCAGGGCGCCGGGGAGCTGTTTTTT
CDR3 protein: CASSSYPQGAGELFF

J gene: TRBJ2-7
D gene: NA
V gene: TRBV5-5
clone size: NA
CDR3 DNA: TGTGCCAGCAGCTTGGGGGTCAGGGCGTCTTCCTACGAGCAGTACTTC
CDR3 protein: CASSLGVRASSYEQYF

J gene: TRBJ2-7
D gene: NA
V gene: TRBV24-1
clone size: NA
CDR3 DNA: TGTGCCACCAGTGCAGGAACCTACGAGCAGTACTTC
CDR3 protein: CATSAGTYEQYF

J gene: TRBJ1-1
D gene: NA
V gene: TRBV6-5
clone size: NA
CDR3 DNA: TGTGCCAGCAGTTACCTAACAGGTACAGGTGAAGCTTTCTTT
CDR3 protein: CASSYLTGTGEAFF

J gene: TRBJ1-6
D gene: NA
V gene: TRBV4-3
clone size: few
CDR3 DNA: TGCGCCAGCAGCCAAGGGCCGGGCGGGTATTCACCCCTCCACTTT
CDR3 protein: CASSQGPGGYSPLHF

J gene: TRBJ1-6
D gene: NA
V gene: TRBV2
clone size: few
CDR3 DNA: TGTGCCAGCAGTGAGGGGGCTTCACCCCTCCACTTT
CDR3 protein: CASSEGASPLHF

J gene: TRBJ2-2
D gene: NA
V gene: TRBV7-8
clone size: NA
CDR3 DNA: TGTGCCAGCAGCCCCGAGTCCGGGGAGCTGTTTTTT
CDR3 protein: CASSPESGELFF

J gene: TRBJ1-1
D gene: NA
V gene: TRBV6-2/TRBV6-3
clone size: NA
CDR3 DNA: TGTGCCAGCAGTACCGTCCAGGCCTCTGAAGCTTTCTTT
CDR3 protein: CASSTVQASEAFF

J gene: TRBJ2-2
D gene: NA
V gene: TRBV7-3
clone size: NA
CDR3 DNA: TGTGCCAGCAGCTTACAGCCGAGTGGACAGACGAACACCGGGGAGCTGTTTTTT
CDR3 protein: CASSLQPSGQTNTGELFF

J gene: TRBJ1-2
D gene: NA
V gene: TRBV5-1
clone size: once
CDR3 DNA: TGCGCCAGCAGCCCCTCCCCGGGGGTACCGAATGGCTACACCTTC
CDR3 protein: CASSPSPGVPNGYTF

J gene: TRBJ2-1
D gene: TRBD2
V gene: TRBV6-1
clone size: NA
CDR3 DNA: TGTGCCAGCAGTGACGGACTAGCGTACAATGAGCAGTTCTTC
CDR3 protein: CASSDGLAYNEQFF

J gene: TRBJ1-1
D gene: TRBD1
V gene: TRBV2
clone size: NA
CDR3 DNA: TGTGCCAGCAGTGGACAGGGACCTGAAGCTTTCTTT
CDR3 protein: CASSGQGPEAFF

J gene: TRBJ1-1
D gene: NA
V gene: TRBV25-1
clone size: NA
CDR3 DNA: TGTGCCAGCAGTGACCTGAAAACACGGAACACTGAAGCTTTCTTT
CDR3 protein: CASSDLKTRNTEAFF

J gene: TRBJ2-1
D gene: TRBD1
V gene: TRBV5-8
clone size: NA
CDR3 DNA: TGTGCCAGCAGCTTGGACAGGGGAATAAATGAGCAGTTCTTC
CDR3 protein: CASSLDRGINEQFF

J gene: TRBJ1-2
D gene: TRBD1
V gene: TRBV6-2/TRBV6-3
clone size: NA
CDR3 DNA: TGTGCCAGCAGCCCCGGGACAGAGTATGGCTACACCTTC
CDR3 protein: CASSPGTEYGYTF

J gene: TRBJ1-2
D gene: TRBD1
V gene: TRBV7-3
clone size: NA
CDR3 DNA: TGTGCCAGCAGTGAGGGGGCGGACTATGGCTACACCTTC
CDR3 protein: CASSEGADYGYTF

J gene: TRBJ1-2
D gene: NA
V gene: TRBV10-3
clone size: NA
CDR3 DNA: TGTGCCATCAGGGATTTGCGGTATTATGGCTACACCTTC
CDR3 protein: CAIRDLRYYGYTF

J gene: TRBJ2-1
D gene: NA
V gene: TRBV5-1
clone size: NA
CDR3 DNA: TGCGCCAGCAGCTTGGTATCAGCCGGGGATGAGCAGTTCTTC
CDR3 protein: CASSLVSAGDEQFF

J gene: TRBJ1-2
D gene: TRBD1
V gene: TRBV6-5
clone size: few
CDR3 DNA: TGTGCCAGCAGTTACTCGATTCAGGGGGGAAGCTACACCTTC
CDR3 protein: CASSYSIQGGSYTF

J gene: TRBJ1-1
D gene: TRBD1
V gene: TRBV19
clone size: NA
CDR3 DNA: TGTGCCAGTAGGGGACAGGGCCCGAACACTGAAGCTTTCTTT
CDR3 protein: CASRGQGPNTEAFF

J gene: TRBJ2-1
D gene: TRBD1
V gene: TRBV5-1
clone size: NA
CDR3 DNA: TGCGCCAGCAGCTTGGATTCCGGGACAGCCTACAATGAGCAGTTCTTC
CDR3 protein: CASSLDSGTAYNEQFF

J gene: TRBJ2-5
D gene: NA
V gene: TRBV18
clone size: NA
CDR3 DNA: TGTGCCAGCTCCCCCGTCCCGTACCAAGAGACCCAGTACTTC
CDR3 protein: CASSPVPYQETQYF

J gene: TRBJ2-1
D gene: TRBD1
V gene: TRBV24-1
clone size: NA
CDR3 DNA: TGTGCCACCACCGGGACAGGGTCTAGGAATGAGCAGTTCTTC
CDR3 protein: CATTGTGSRNEQFF

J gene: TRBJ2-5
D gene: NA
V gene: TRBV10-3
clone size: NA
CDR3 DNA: TGTGCCATCAGTGAGTCGGCGGTAGCGGAGACCCAGTACTTC
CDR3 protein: CAISESAVAETQYF

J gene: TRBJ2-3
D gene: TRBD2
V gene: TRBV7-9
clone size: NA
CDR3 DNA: TGTGCCATCAGGACTAGCGGGGGGGCAGATACGCAGTATTTT
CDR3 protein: CAIRTSGGADTQYF

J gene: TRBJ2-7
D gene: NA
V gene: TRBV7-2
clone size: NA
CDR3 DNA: TGTGCCAGCAGCTCACTGGGGGACTTTAACTACGAGCAGTACTTC
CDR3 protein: CASSSLGDFNYEQYF

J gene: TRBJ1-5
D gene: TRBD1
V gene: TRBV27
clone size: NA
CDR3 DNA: TGTGCCAGCAGTTTGAGTTTGACAGGGGGCAGTCAGCCCCAGCATTTT
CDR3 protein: CASSLSLTGGSQPQHF

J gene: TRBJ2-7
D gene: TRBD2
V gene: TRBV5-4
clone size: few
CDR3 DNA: TGTGCCAGCCAGACTAGCGGGTCCTCCTACGAGCAGTACTTC
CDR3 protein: CASQTSGSSYEQYF

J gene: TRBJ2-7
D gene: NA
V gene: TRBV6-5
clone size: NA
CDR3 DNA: TGTGCCAGCCAGATGTCCCGTACCTACGAGCAGTACTTC
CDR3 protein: CASQMSRTYEQYF